This T cell receptor (beta chain) was retrieved from a study of T cells in Graves' hyperthyroidism and ophthalmopathy. Regarding this clonotype: Antigen: not known.

General study points: Researchers report that a 13 V-J model separated ophthalmopathy from stable hyperthyroidism. Onset of ophthalmopathy came a median 6.5 months after the model predicted it.

There were TCR beta CDR3 regions amplified from RNA transcripts. The HTBI primer set drove a first-round RT-PCR of the TCR CDR3. TCRdb itself ran the multiplex PCR reads through MiXCR, one entry per CDR3 protein. The repertoire holds some 490,000 distinct CDR3 sequences, with about 22% as singletons. This CDR3 is 13 amino acids long. V shed 7 bases and J 5 bases; nucleotides not matched to a gene: 5. Germline assignment: CDR1 MNHEY and CDR2 SMNVEV (reference sequence). The TCR sequence derives from a woman in her 70s with Graves' ophthalmopathy. Material: blood. The chain joins TRBV27 to TRBJ2-5; 9 bases line up with TRBD1. The CDR3 region has the DNA TGTGCCAGCAATCGACAGGGGGGGGAGACCCAGTACTTC. It codes for CASNRQGGETQYF.